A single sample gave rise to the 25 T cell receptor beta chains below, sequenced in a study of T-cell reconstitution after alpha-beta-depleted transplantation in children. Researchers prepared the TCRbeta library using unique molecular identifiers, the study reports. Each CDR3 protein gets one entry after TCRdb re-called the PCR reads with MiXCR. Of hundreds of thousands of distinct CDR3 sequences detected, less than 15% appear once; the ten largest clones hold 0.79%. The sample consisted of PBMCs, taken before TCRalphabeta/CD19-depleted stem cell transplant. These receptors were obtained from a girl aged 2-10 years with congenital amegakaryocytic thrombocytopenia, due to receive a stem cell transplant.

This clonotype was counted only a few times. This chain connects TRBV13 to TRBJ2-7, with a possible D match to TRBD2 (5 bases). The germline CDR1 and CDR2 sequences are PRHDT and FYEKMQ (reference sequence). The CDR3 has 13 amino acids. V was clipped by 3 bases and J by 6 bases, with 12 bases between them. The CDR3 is CASSFVRGSEQYF. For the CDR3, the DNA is TGTGCCAGCAGCTTCGTACGAGGGAGCGAGCAGTACTTC.

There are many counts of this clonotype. The CDR3 reads CSVERGRDYEQYF. The CDR3 nucleotides are TGCAGCGTTGAACGGGGGCGCGACTACGAGCAGTACTTC. This chain uses TRBV29-1 with TRBJ2-7; the D call may be TRBD1 or TRBD2 (6 bases each). The CDR3 is made up of 13 amino acids. Trimming left V 2 bases short and J 3 bases short, with 11 bases between. Per germline, CDR1 SQVTM and CDR2 ANQGSEA.

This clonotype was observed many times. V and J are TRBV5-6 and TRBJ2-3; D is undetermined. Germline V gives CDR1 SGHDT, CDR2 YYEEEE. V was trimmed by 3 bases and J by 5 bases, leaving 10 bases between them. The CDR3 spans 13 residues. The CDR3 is CASSWEGGDTQYF. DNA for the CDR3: TGTGCCAGCAGCTGGGAAGGTGGAGATACGCAGTATTTT. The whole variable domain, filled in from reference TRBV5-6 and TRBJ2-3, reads DAGVTQSPTHLIKTRGQQVTLRCSPKSGHDTVSWYQQALGQGPQFIFQYYEEEERQRGNFPDRFSGHQFPNYSSELNVNALLLGDSALYLCASSWEGGDTQYFGPGTRLTVL.

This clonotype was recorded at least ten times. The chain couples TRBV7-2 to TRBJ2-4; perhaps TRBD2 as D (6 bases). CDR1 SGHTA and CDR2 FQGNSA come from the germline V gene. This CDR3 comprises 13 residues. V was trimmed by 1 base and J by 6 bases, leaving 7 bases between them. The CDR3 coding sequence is TGTGCCAGCAGCTTAGAAGCGGGAAACATTCAGTACTTC. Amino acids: CASSLEAGNIQYF. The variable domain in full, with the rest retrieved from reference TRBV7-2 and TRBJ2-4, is GAGVSQSPSNKVTEKGKDVELRCDPISGHTALYWYRQSLGQGLEFLIYFQGNSAPDKSGLPSDRFSAERTGGSVSTLTIQRTQQEDSAVYLCASSLEAGNIQYFGAGTRLSVL.

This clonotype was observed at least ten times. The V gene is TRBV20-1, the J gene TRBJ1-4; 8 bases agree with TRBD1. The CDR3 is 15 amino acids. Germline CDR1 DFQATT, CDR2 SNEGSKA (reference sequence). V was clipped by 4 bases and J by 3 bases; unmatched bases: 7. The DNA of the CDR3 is TGCAGTGCTACCTTAACAGGGGGAGCTAATGAAAAACTGTTTTTT. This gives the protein CSATLTGGANEKLFF.

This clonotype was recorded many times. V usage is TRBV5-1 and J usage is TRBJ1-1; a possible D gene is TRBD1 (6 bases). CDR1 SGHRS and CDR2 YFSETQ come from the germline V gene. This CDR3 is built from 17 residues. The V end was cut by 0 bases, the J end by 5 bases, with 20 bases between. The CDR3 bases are TGCGCCAGCAGCTTGGGGTTACAGGGAAGAAGGAATACTGAAGCTTTCTTT. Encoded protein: CASSLGLQGRRNTEAFF.

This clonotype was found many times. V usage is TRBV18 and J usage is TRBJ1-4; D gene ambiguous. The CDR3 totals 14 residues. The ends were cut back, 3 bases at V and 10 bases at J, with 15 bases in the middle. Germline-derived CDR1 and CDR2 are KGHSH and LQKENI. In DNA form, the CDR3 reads TGTGCCAGCTCACCGGAGGACGATGAGAGAAAACTGTTTTTT. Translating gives CASSPEDDERKLFF.

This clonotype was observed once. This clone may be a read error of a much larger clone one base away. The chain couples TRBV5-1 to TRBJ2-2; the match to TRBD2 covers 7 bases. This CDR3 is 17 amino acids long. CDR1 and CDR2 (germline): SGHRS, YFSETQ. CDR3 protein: CASSLVSGLINTGELSF. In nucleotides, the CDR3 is TGCGCCAGCAGCTTGGTTAGCGGGCTGATTAACACCGGGGAGCTGTCTTTT.

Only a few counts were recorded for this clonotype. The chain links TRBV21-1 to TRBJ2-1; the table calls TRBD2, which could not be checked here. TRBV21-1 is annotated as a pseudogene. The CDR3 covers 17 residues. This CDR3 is CASSRKKAGVSHNEQFF. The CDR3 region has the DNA TGTGCCAGCAGCAGAAAGAAAGCGGGAGTGTCCCACAATGAGCAGTTCTTC.

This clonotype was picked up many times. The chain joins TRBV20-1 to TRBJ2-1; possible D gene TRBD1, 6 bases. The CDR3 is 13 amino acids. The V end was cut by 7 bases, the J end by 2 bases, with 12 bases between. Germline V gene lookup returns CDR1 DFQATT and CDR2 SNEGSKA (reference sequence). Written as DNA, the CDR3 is TGCAGTGTTAAGGACAGAACCTACAATGAGCAGTTCTTC. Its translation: CSVKDRTYNEQFF.

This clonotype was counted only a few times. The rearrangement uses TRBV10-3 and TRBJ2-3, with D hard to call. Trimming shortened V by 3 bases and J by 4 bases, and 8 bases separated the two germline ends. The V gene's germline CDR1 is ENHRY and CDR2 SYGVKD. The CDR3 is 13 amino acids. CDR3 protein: CAISEVLSDTQYF. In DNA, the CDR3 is TGTGCCATCAGTGAAGTACTCTCAGATACGCAGTATTTT.

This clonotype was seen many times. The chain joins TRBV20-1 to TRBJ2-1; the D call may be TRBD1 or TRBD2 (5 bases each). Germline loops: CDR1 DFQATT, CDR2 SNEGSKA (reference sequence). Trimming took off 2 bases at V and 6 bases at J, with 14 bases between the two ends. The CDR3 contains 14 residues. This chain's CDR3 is CSARSGRGGNEQFF. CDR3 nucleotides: TGCAGTGCTAGATCCGGACGGGGCGGCAATGAGCAGTTCTTC.

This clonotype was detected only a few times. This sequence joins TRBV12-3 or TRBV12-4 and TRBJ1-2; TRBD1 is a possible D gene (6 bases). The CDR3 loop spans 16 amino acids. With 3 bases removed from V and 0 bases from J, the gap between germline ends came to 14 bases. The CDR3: CASSFAQGLANYGYTF. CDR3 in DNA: TGTGCCAGCAGTTTCGCGCAGGGGTTAGCTAACTATGGCTACACCTTC.

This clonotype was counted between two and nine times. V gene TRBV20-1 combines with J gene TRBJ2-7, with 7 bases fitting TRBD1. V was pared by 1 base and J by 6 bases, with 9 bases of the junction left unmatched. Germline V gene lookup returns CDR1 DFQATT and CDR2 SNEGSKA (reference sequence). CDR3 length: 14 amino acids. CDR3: CSARAATGSPEQYF. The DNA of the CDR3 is TGCAGTGCTAGAGCGGCGACAGGGTCCCCCGAGCAGTACTTC.

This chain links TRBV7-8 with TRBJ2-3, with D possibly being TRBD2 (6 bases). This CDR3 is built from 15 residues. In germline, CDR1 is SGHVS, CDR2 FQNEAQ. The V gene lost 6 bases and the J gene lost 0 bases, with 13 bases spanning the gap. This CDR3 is CASRLGGPSTDTQYF. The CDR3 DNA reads TGTGCCAGCAGGCTGGGAGGCCCAAGCACAGATACGCAGTATTTT.

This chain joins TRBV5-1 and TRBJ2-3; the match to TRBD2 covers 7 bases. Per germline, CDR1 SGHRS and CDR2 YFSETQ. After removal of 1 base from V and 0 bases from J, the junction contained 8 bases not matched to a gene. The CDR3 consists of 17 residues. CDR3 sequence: CASSLLFAGESTDTQYF. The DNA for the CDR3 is TGCGCCAGCAGCTTGTTATTCGCGGGAGAGAGCACAGATACGCAGTATTTT.

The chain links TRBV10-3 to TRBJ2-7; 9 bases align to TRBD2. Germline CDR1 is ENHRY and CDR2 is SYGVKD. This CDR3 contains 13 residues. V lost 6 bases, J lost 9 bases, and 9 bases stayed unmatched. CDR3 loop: CAISGAGGDGQYF. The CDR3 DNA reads TGTGCCATCAGCGGAGCGGGAGGAGACGGGCAGTACTTC.

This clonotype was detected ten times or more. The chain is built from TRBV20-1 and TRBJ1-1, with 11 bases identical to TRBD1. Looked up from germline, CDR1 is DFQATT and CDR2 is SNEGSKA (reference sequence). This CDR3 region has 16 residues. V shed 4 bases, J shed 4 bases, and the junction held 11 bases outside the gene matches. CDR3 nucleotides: TGCAGTGCTACTGCTCGGTTTGGGACAGGGGGCACTGAAGCTTTCTTT. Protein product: CSATARFGTGGTEAFF.

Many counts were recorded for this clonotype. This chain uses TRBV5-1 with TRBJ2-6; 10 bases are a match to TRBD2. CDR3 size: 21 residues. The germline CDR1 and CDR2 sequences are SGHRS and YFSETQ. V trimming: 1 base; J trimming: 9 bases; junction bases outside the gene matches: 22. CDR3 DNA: TGCGCCAGCAGCTTGATACCGGGACTAGCGCCACTTGCTGTTATTGGCAACGTCCTGACTTTC. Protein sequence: CASSLIPGLAPLAVIGNVLTF. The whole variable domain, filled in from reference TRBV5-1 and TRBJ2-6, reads KAGVTQTPRYLIKTRGQQVTLSCSPISGHRSVSWYQQTPGQGLQFLFEYFSETQRNKGNFPGRFSGRQFSNSRSEMNVSTLELGDSALYLCASSLIPGLAPLAVIGNVLTFGAGSRLTVL.

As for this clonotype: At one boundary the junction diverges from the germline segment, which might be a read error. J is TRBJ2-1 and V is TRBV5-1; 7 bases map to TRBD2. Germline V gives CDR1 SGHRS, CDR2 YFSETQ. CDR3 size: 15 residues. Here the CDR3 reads CVSSIGGSSYNEQFF. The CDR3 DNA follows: TGCGTCAGCAGTATTGGCGGGAGCTCCTACAATGAGCAGTTCTTC.

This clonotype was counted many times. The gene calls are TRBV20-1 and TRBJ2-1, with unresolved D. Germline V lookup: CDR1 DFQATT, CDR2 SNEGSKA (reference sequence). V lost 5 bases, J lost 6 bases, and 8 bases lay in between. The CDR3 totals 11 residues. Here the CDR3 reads CSAPLVNEQFF. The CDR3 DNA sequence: TGCAGTGCTCCCCTGGTCAATGAGCAGTTCTTC.

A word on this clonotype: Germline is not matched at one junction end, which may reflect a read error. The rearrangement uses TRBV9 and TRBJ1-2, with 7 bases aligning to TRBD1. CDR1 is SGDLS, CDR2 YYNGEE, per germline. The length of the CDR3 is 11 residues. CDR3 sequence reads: CASAGGGGYPF. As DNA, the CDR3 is TGTGCCAGCGCAGGGGGAGGTGGCTACCCCTTC. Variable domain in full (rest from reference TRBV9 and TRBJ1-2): DSGVTQTPKHLITATGQRVTLRCSPRSGDLSVYWYQQSLDQGLQFLIQYYNGEERAKGNILERFSAQQFPDLHSELNLSSLELGDSALYFCASAGGGGYPFGSGTRLTVV.

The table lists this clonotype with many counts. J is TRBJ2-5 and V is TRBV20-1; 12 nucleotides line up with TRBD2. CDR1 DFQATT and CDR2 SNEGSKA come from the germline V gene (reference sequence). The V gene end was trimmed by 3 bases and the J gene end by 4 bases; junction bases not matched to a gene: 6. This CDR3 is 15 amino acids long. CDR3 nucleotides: TGCAGTGCTAGCCCTAGCGGGAGGGCCGTAGAGACCCAGTACTTC. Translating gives CSASPSGRAVETQYF.

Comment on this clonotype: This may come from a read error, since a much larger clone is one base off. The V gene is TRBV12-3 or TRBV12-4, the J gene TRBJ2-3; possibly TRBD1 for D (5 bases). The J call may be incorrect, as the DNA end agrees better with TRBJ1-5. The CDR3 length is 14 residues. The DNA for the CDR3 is TGTGCCAGCAGGGGGCCAATCAGCACAGATACGCAGCATTTT. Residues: CASRGPISTDTQHF.

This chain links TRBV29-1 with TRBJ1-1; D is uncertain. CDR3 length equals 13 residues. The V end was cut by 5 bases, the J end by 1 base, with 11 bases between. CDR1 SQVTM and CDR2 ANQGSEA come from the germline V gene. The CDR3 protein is CSVKSSWNTEAFF. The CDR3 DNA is TGCAGCGTTAAAAGTTCTTGGAACACTGAAGCTTTCTTT.